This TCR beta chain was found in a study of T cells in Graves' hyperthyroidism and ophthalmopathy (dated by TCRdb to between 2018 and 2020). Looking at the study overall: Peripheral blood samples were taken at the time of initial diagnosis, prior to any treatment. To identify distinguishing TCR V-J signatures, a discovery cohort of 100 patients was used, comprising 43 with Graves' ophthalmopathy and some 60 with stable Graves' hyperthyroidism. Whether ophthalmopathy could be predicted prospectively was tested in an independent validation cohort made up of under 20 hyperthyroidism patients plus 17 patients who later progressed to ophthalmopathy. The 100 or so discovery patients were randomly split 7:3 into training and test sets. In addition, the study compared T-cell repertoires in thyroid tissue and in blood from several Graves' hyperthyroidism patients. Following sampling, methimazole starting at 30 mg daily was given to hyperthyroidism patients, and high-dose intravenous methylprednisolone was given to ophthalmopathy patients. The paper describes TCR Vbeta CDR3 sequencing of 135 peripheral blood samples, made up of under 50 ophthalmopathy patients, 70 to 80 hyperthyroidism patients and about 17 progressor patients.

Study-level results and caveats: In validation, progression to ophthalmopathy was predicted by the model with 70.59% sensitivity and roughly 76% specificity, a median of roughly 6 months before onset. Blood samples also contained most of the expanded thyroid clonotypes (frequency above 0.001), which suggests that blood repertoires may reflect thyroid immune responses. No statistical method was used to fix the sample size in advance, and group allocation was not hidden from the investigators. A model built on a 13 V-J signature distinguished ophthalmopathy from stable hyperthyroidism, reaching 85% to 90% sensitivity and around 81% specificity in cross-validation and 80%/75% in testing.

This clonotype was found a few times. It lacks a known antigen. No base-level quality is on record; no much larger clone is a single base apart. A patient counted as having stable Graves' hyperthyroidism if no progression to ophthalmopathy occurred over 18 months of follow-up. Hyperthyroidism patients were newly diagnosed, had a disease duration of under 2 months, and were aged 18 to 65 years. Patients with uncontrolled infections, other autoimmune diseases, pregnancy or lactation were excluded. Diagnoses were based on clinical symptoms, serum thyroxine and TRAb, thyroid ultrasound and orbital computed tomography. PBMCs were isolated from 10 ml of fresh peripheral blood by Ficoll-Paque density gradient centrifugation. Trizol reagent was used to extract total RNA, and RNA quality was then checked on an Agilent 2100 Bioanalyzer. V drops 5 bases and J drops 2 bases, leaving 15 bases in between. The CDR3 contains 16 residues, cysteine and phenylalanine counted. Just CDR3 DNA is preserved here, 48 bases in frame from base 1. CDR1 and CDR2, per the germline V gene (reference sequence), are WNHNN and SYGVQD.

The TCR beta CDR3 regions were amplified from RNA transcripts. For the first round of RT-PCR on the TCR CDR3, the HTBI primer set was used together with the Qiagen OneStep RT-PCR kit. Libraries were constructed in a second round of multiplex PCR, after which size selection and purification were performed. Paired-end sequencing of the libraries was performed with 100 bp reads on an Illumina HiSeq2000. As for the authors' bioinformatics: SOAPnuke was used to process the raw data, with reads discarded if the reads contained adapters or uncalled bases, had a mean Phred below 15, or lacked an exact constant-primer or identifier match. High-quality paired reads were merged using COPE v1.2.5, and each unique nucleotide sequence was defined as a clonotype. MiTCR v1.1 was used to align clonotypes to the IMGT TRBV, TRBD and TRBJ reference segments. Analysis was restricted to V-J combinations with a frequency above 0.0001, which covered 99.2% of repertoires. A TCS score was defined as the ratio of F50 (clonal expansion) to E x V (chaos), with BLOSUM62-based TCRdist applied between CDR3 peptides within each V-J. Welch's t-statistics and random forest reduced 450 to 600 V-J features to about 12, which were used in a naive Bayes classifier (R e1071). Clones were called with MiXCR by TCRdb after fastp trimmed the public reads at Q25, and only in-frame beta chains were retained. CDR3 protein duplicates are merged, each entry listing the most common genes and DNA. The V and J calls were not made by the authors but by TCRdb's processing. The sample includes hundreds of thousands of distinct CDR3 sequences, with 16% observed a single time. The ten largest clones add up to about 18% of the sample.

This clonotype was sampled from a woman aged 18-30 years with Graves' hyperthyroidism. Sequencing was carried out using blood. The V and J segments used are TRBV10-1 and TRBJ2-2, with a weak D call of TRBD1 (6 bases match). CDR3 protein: CASSPGTLANTGELFF. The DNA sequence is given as TGCGCCAGCAGTCCCGGGACATTAGCCAACACCGGGGAGCTGTTTTTT.